This T cell receptor (beta chain) was documented in a study of OX40 agonist ivuxolimab in advanced cancers. On the study more broadly: Partial responses were recorded for three patients, including one with hepatocellular carcinoma and two with cutaneous melanoma. Overall study results and limits: At 0.1 to 3.0 mg/kg, clonal expansion of CD4+ and CD8+ blood T cells had occurred by week 6. CD8+ T cells showed, on average, more clonal expansion than CD4+ cells.

Here immunoSEQ multiplex PCR was the method, and the copy in TCRdb shows in-frame clones only, minus some. The sample holds 65,000 to 95,000 clones; 90% are singletons and the top ten take 0.3% to 0.4%. The germline V gene has CDR1 MRHNA and CDR2 SNTAGT. V lost 8 bases to trimming and J lost 8 bases; unmatched junction nucleotides: 4. This CDR3 contains 11 residues. Turning to this clone: What it binds is not known.

The clonotype comes from an adult with an advanced solid tumor such as melanoma, head and neck, liver or kidney cancer. The chain combines TRBV6-4 with TRBJ1-2, with 8 bases aligning to TRBD1. The sample here was CD4+ or CD8+ T cells sorted from blood, taken in a trial of the OX40 agonist ivuxolimab. CDR3 sequence (DNA): TGTGCCAGCTGGACAGGGTTCGGCTACACCTTC. This translates into CASWTGFGYTF.